The text below deals with one T cell receptor (beta chain). The data were taken from a study of shared clonotypes between healthy human individuals. As for the study in general: Per donor, CD8 memory used one plate, CD8 naive used two, CD4 memory used three and CD4 naive used three.

A CD45RA+ naive subset and a CD45RA-negative memory subset were split from CD4+ cells. CDR1 and CDR2 (germline): SGHDN, FVKESK. The CDR3 is 18 residues long. After removal of 2 bases from V and 5 bases from J, the junction contained 8 bases not matched to a gene. Method: immunoSEQ multiplex PCR; TCRdb's copy keeps in-frame clones and lacks some. The sample lists roughly 2.2 million clones, just over 90% occurring once. The TCR sequence derives from a young man in good health. Some clones in this sample may be carry-over from other donors' samples. The J gene is TRBJ2-2, the V gene TRBV14, with 13 bases aligning to TRBD2. Material for sequencing was naive CD4+ T cells from PBMCs. Subset defined: CD45RA+ positively selected. The CDR3 coding sequence is TGTGCCAGCAGCCAATTATTAGGACTAGCGGGAGTTACCGGGGAGCTGTTTTTT. As protein: CASSQLLGLAGVTGELFF.